This T cell receptor beta chain was captured by sequencing in a study of OX40 agonist ivuxolimab in advanced cancers. Any history of autoimmune disease or systemic immunosuppression disqualified patients. TCRdb's table, derived via immunoSEQ multiplex PCR, lists solely in-frame clones and lacks some. The sample records around 92,000 clones, approximately 80% being singletons. With respect to this clone: The target antigen is unknown.

The germline V gene has CDR1 SGHVS and CDR2 FQNEAQ. With 5 bases removed from V and 2 bases from J, the gap between germline ends came to 13 bases. The CDR3 loop spans 15 amino acids. Study-wide points: At 0.1 to 3.0 mg/kg and by week 6, CD4+ and CD8+ T cells in the blood had expanded clonally.

The input for sequencing was CD4+ or CD8+ T cells sorted from blood, taken in a trial of the OX40 agonist ivuxolimab. The clonotype originates from an adult with an advanced solid tumor such as melanoma, head and neck, liver or kidney cancer. The gene calls are TRBV7-8 and TRBJ2-1; unclear D gene. CDR3 DNA: TGTGCCAGCAGCATCTTGCCCCCCACCTACAATGAGCAGTTCTTC. It translates to CASSILPPTYNEQFF.